The 27 T cell receptor beta chains listed next were all sequenced from one sample in a study of T cell responses to AZD1222 COVID-19 vaccine (dated by TCRdb to the early 2020s). The time point label for this specimen denotes: baseline before first vaccination. The library was prepared using the immunoSEQ multiplex PCR assay. TCRdb retrieved this table from immuneACCESS and kept in-frame rearrangements only. Not all clones are present; in checked studies, unresolved V genes account for under half, and no reason is known for the remainder. The sample table contains tens of thousands of clones; only one count was recorded for just under 90% of them. 4.5% to 6% of the sample lies in the top ten. The source material was peripheral blood, sampled on day 0 of AZD1222 vaccination. The origin of the receptors is an adult in good health.

The chain combines TRBV4-1 with TRBJ1-6; TRBD1 is a possible D gene (5 bases). CDR3 length: 16 residues. V lost 4 bases, J lost 7 bases, and 17 bases lay in between. Germline CDR1 reads MGHRA; CDR2 reads YSYEKL. Written as DNA, the CDR3 is TGCGCCAGCAGCCTCTCCGGGGGGGGATGGAATTCACCCCTCCACTTT. Its translation: CASSLSGGGWNSPLHF.

This clone has just a few counts. The CDR3 reads CASKPRGTGVAYNEQFF. CDR3 nucleotide sequence: TGTGCCAGCAAACCGCGAGGGACAGGGGTCGCCTACAATGAGCAGTTCTTC. The V and J genes are TRBV27 and TRBJ2-1, with 10 bases that match TRBD1. The length of the CDR3 is 17 residues. In germline, CDR1 is MNHEY, CDR2 SMNVEV (reference sequence). J was trimmed by 2 bases and V by 7 bases; bases with no gene match: 11.

V and J are TRBV13 and TRBJ1-2; 10 nucleotides align to TRBD1. The J segment lost 2 bases and the V segment lost 2 bases, leaving 8 bases of the junction unmatched. The CDR3 totals 17 residues. Germline lookup yields CDR1 PRHDT and CDR2 FYEKMQ (reference sequence). CDR3 sequence (DNA): TGTGCCAGCAGCTTACGTCAAGGACAGGGGGGAAACTATGGCTACACCTTC. Encoded protein: CASSLRQGQGGNYGYTF.

The V call is TRBV7-2, the J call TRBJ1-2; D ambiguous. CDR3 length equals 12 residues. Germline V gene lookup returns CDR1 SGHTA and CDR2 FQGNSA. With 0 bases removed from V and 8 bases from J, the gap between germline ends came to 7 bases. Here the CDR3 DNA reads TGTGCCAGCAGCTTAGCGGGCCGGGGCTACACCTTC. It encodes CASSLAGRGYTF.

CDR3 DNA sequence: TGTGCCAGCACCAACACAGGACTAGCACACAATGAGCAGTTCTTC. This gives the protein CASTNTGLAHNEQFF. This chain uses TRBV6-5 with TRBJ2-1; 8 nucleotides line up with TRBD2. After removal of 7 bases from V and 5 bases from J, the junction contained 10 bases not matched to a gene. The CDR3 runs to 15 residues. Germline V CDR1 and CDR2: MNHEY, SVGAGI.

The chain recombines TRBV28 with TRBJ2-7, with 9 bases that match TRBD1. The CDR3 totals 16 residues. Germline V gene data show CDR1 as MDHEN and CDR2 as SYDVKM. V lost 6 bases, J lost 9 bases, and 18 bases stayed unmatched. CDR3 DNA: TGTGCCAGCAGCCTGACCGCCGGGACAGGGTTCCGTAGGCAGTACTTC. Its protein product is CASSLTAGTGFRRQYF.

The chain is built from TRBV6-5 and TRBJ1-6, with TRBD1 matching 10 bases. CDR3 length: 14 residues. In germline, CDR1 is MNHEY, CDR2 SVGAGI. The ends lost 6 bases at V and 9 bases at J; junction bases unmatched: 5. CDR3 bases: TGTGCCAGCAGACAGGGACAGGGGATTTCACCCCTCCACTTT. This gives the protein CASRQGQGISPLHF.

The chain couples TRBV6-5 to TRBJ1-1; D uncertain. The CDR3 extends over 14 amino acids. Trimming cost V 2 bases and J 0 bases, with 7 bases left between them. Germline assignment: CDR1 MNHEY and CDR2 SVGAGI. In DNA form, the CDR3 reads TGTGCCAGCAGTTACGGTTTTGTGAACACTGAAGCTTTCTTT. It specifies CASSYGFVNTEAFF.

This clone was counted once. This chain joins TRBV7-2 and TRBJ2-5; a weak D match, TRBD1 (5 bases). Trimming removed 4 bases at V and 7 bases at J, with 13 bases between. Germline CDR1 and CDR2: SGHTA and FQGNSA. The CDR3 runs to 13 residues. The CDR3 region is CASSSTGLGTQYF. In nucleotides, the CDR3 is TGTGCCAGCAGCTCTACAGGCCTGGGGACCCAGTACTTC.

In DNA, the CDR3 is TGCAGTGCTAGTATCGGTGGGGTAAATCAGCCCCAGCATTTT. It is translated as CSASIGGVNQPQHF. The V and J genes are TRBV20-1 and TRBJ1-5; no reliable D call. The CDR3 spans 14 residues. From germline, CDR1 is DFQATT and CDR2 SNEGSKA (reference sequence). V lost 3 bases, J lost 4 bases, and 13 bases lay in between.

The chain recombines TRBV28 with TRBJ1-1, with 7 bases fitting TRBD1. CDR3 length: 16 residues. CDR1 is MDHEN and CDR2 is SYDVKM in the germline V gene. Trimming removed 5 bases from V and 0 bases from J; junction bases left unmatched: 9. The DNA of the CDR3 is TGTGCCAGCAGTCCGATTACGGGACAGCTGAACACTGAAGCTTTCTTT. Its protein is CASSPITGQLNTEAFF.

CDR3 DNA sequence: TGTGCCAGCAGCTTGAGCTCTGGAAACACCATATATTTT. Amino acids: CASSLSSGNTIYF. The chain is built from TRBV2 and TRBJ1-3; D ambiguous. CDR3 size: 13 residues. V gave up 6 bases and J gave up 0 bases, with 6 bases separating them. CDR1 is SNHLY, CDR2 FYNNEI, per germline.

This chain uses TRBV5-6 with TRBJ2-7; D gene uncertain. The germline V and J ends were trimmed by 0 bases and 7 bases, with 8 bases remaining between them. Germline CDR1 SGHDT, CDR2 YYEEEE. This CDR3 region has 12 residues. CDR3 sequence: CASSLDSPEQYF. The CDR3 DNA follows: TGTGCCAGCAGCTTGGACAGCCCTGAGCAGTACTTC. Full variable domain (missing parts from reference TRBV5-6 and TRBJ2-7): DAGVTQSPTHLIKTRGQQVTLRCSPKSGHDTVSWYQQALGQGPQFIFQYYEEEERQRGNFPDRFSGHQFPNYSSELNVNALLLGDSALYLCASSLDSPEQYFGPGTRLTVT.

Concerning this clone: At one boundary the junction diverges from the germline segment, which might be a read error. The chain uses TRBV7-3 and TRBJ2-7; D is uncertain. This CDR3 contains 12 residues. Germline assignment: CDR1 SGHTA and CDR2 FQGTGA. CDR3 sequence: CASSFRSSEQYF. In DNA form, the CDR3 reads TGTGCCAGCAGCTTTCGCTCCTCCGAGCAGTACTTC. The full variable domain, completed using reference TRBV7-3 and TRBJ2-7, is GAGVSQTPSNKVTEKGKYVELRCDPISGHTALYWYRQSLGQGPEFLIYFQGTGAADDSGLPNDRFFAVRPEGSVSTLKIQRTERGDSAVYLCASSFRSSEQYFGPGTRLTVT.

This chain connects TRBV21-1 to TRBJ2-6; the table's D call, TRBD1, was not checked against the DNA. TRBV21-1 is given as a pseudogene. This CDR3 spans 18 amino acids. CDR3 bases: TGTGCCAGCACTTGGTTCAGGGGGCGTTTTTCTGGGGCCAACGTCCTGACTTTC. Translating it yields CASTWFRGRFSGANVLTF.

The chain links TRBV18 to TRBJ2-7; no definite D call. Looked up from germline, CDR1 is KGHSH and CDR2 is LQKENI. The CDR3 covers 13 residues. Trimming stripped 6 bases from V and 3 bases from J, with 12 bases between. CDR3 coding DNA: TGTGCCAGCTCCCCAGGTGAAAGCTACGAGCAGTACTTC. It translates to CASSPGESYEQYF.

This clone was recorded once. The chain has TRBV10-2 and TRBJ1-5; 8 bases fit TRBD1. Germline V gene sequence: CDR1 WSHSY, CDR2 SAAADI. CDR3 length: 15 residues. After removal of 6 bases from V and 4 bases from J, the junction contained 8 bases not matched to a gene. Here the CDR3 DNA reads TGCGCCAGCAGCCAACGGACAGGGTGGAATCAGCCCCAGCATTTT. Amino acids: CASSQRTGWNQPQHF.

This chain uses TRBV27 with TRBJ1-2; D is perhaps TRBD1 (5 bases). The germline V gene has CDR1 MNHEY and CDR2 SMNVEV (reference sequence). Deletions cut 3 bases from V and 4 bases from J, with 15 bases between. The CDR3 totals 15 residues. The CDR3 region is CASSLMAGRGYGYTF. CDR3 in DNA: TGTGCCAGCAGTTTGATGGCGGGGCGCGGCTATGGCTACACCTTC.

The chain has TRBV18 and TRBJ1-2, with 7 positions matching TRBD1. V gave up 4 bases and J gave up 5 bases; unmatched junction bases: 10. The CDR3 contains 15 residues. CDR1 and CDR2 (germline): KGHSH, LQKENI. CDR3 protein: CASSHNQGDSYGYTF. The CDR3 nucleotides are TGTGCCAGCTCACACAACCAGGGGGATTCATATGGCTACACCTTC.

The chain combines TRBV2 with TRBJ1-4; no reliable D call. CDR1 and CDR2 (germline): SNHLY, FYNNEI. This CDR3 contains 15 residues. Trimming took off 7 bases at V and 0 bases at J, with 12 bases between the two ends. Here the CDR3 DNA reads TGTGCCAGCAAAGGACTTATCGCAACTAATGAAAAACTGTTTTTT. Translating it yields CASKGLIATNEKLFF.

The gene calls are TRBV12-3 or TRBV12-4 and TRBJ1-3; D is ambiguous. The CDR3 extends over 13 amino acids. V dropped 5 bases and J dropped 4 bases, with 9 bases sitting between them. The CDR3 coding sequence is TGTGCCAGCAGTCCCCCCGGGGGAAACACCATATATTTT. Translation gives CASSPPGGNTIYF.

This clone was seen a few times. This chain uses TRBV19 with TRBJ2-2, with 8 bases matching TRBD1. The trim removed 6 bases at V and 6 bases at J, leaving 9 bases unmatched. The CDR3 has 15 amino acids. From germline, CDR1 is LNHDA and CDR2 SQIVND (reference sequence). The CDR3 bases are TGTGCCAGTAGCCACGCCCAGGGGGCGTCCGGGGAGCTGTTTTTT. It translates to CASSHAQGASGELFF.

The chain joins TRBV30 to TRBJ2-5; D gene ambiguous. The germline V gene encodes CDR1 GTSNPN and CDR2 SVGIG (reference sequence). CDR3 length: 12 amino acids. With 4 bases removed from V and 0 bases from J, the gap between germline ends came to 6 bases. The CDR3 region is CAWKGNQETQYF. In nucleotides, the CDR3 is TGTGCCTGGAAAGGGAACCAAGAGACCCAGTACTTC.

This clone came up a few times. This chain connects TRBV4-1 to TRBJ1-1; D gene unclear. V dropped 4 bases and J dropped 2 bases, with 8 bases sitting between them. There are 13 residues in the CDR3. Germline values: CDR1 MGHRA, CDR2 YSYEKL. The chain's CDR3 is CASSLGTNTEAFF. The DNA for the CDR3 is TGCGCCAGCAGCCTCGGCACCAACACTGAAGCTTTCTTT.

A remark on this clone: Other DNA sequences in this sample translate to the same CDR3. J is TRBJ1-1 and V is TRBV30, with D unclear. CDR1 is GTSNPN, CDR2 SVGIG, per germline (reference sequence). The CDR3 is 13 amino acids. Between the trimmed V and J ends, which lost 1 base and 1 base, there was a span of 7 bases. The CDR3 region has the DNA TGTGCCTGGAGTGGGAGCCGGAACACTGAAGCTTTCTTT. It codes for CAWSGSRNTEAFF.

The chain is built from TRBV6-5 and TRBJ2-1, with D perhaps matching TRBD1 or TRBD2 (5 bases each). With 3 bases removed from V and 0 bases from J, the gap between germline ends came to 9 bases. The CDR3 length is 15 residues. Germline assignment: CDR1 MNHEY and CDR2 SVGAGI. The CDR3 sequence is CASSYAGSSYNEQFF. The CDR3 nucleotides are TGTGCCAGCAGTTATGCAGGGAGCTCCTACAATGAGCAGTTCTTC.

The chain links TRBV25-1 to TRBJ1-2, with D possibly being TRBD1 (5 bases). CDR3 length equals 12 residues. Germline assignment: CDR1 MGHDK and CDR2 SYGVNS. The germline V and J ends were trimmed by 3 bases and 8 bases, with 10 bases remaining between them. This CDR3 reads CASSEAGTGYTF. The CDR3 coding sequence is TGTGCCAGCAGTGAGGCGGGGACCGGCTACACCTTC.